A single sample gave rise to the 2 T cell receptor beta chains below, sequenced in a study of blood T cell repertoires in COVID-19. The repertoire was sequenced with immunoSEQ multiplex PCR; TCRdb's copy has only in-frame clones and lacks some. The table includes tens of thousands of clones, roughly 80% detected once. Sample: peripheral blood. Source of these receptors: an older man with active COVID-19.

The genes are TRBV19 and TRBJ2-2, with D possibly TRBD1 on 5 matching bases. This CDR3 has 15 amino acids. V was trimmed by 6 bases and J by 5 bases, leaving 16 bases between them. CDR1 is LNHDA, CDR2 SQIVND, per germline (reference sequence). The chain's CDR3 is CASRSGNYRTGELFF. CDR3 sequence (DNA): TGTGCCAGTAGATCAGGGAATTATAGAACCGGGGAGCTGTTTTTT. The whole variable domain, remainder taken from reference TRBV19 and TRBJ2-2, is DGGITQSPKYLFRKEGQNVTLSCEQNLNHDAMYWYRQDPGQGLRLIYYSQIVNDFQKGDIAEGYSVSREKKESFPLTVTSAQKNPTAFYLCASRSGNYRTGELFFGEGSRLTVL.

This chain's CDR3 is CASRVADHYEQYF. CDR3 in DNA: TGTGCCAGCAGGGTAGCGGATCACTACGAGCAGTACTTC. This chain joins TRBV6-5 and TRBJ2-7; a weak D match, TRBD2 (6 bases). Trimming took off 6 bases at V and 3 bases at J, with 12 bases between the two ends. The germline gives CDR1 MNHEY, CDR2 SVGAGI. The CDR3 extends over 13 amino acids.